Listed below are T cell receptor beta chains from one sample, sequenced in a study of blood T cell repertoires in COVID-19. The table came from immunoSEQ multiplex PCR; TCRdb's copy has only in-frame clones and leaves some out. The sample consists of approximately 130,000 clones, roughly four fifths of them appearing once. Specimen: PBMCs or T cells enriched from blood (not recorded which). The receptors were sampled from a man aged 25-40 years who had recovered from COVID-19. Each CDR3 is given with its conserved first and last residue. The D gene is left open where the match is weak. The size field is filled for only some rows; it gives once, few, many or a size class.

CDR3nt: TGTGCCAGCAGTTTAGCCCGGACAGGGGGAACACCCCTCCACTTT
CDR3aa: CASSLARTGGTPLHF
j_gene: TRBJ1-6
v_gene: TRBV27
abundance: NA
d_gene: TRBD1

CDR3nt: TGTGCCAGCAGCTTAGCGGGAGCGGGGGGGCCGGAAGATACGCAGTATTTT
CDR3aa: CASSLAGAGGPEDTQYF
j_gene: TRBJ2-3
v_gene: TRBV7-2
abundance: few
d_gene: TRBD2

CDR3nt: TGTGCCAGCAGCTTAGATGGGACAGGTAGCTCTGGGGCCAACGTCCTGACTTTC
CDR3aa: CASSLDGTGSSGANVLTF
j_gene: TRBJ2-6
v_gene: TRBV11-2
abundance: NA
d_gene: TRBD1

CDR3nt: TGTGCCAGTAGTATAGGGGGACTCCTGGTTGCCAAAAACATTCAGTACTTC
CDR3aa: CASSIGGLLVAKNIQYF
j_gene: TRBJ2-4
v_gene: TRBV19
abundance: NA
d_gene: NA

CDR3nt: TGTGCCATCAGTGAGAGGGACACCGAGCAGTACTTC
CDR3aa: CAISERDTEQYF
j_gene: TRBJ2-7
v_gene: TRBV10-3
abundance: NA
d_gene: NA

CDR3nt: TGCAGCGTCCAGACGGGGACAGACTATGGCTACACCTTC
CDR3aa: CSVQTGTDYGYTF
j_gene: TRBJ1-2
v_gene: TRBV29-1
abundance: NA
d_gene: TRBD1

CDR3nt: TGTGCCAGCAGCCAAGGCGGACAGGGGGCGGGCGAGCAGTACTTC
CDR3aa: CASSQGGQGAGEQYF
j_gene: TRBJ2-7
v_gene: TRBV3-1/TRBV3-2
abundance: NA
d_gene: TRBD1

CDR3nt: TGTGCCAGCAGCGTCGACTCCCTGGGTGGCGAGCAGTACTTC
CDR3aa: CASSVDSLGGEQYF
j_gene: TRBJ2-7
v_gene: TRBV9
abundance: NA
d_gene: NA

CDR3nt: TGCAGTGCTAGTTACTTTTCTAGCTCCTACGAGCAGTACTTC
CDR3aa: CSASYFSSSYEQYF
j_gene: TRBJ2-7
v_gene: TRBV20-1
abundance: NA
d_gene: NA

CDR3nt: TGTGCCAGCAGCTTAATGGCCAAGCAGGGGATATATTCTGGAAACACCATATATTTT
CDR3aa: CASSLMAKQGIYSGNTIYF
j_gene: TRBJ1-3
v_gene: TRBV7-9
abundance: NA
d_gene: NA

CDR3nt: TGCGCCAGCAGCTCGGCCCGGGACAGGGCAACCGAGCAGTACTTC
CDR3aa: CASSSARDRATEQYF
j_gene: TRBJ2-7
v_gene: TRBV5-1
abundance: NA
d_gene: TRBD1

CDR3nt: TGTGCCAGCAGTTTCCGGCGGGGGGCACAAGAGACCCAGTACTTC
CDR3aa: CASSFRRGAQETQYF
j_gene: TRBJ2-5
v_gene: TRBV28
abundance: NA
d_gene: TRBD2

CDR3nt: TGTGCCAGCAGCCCAGGTTTAGCGGGAGCTTCAGATACGCAGTATTTT
CDR3aa: CASSPGLAGASDTQYF
j_gene: TRBJ2-3
v_gene: TRBV5-4
abundance: once
d_gene: TRBD2

CDR3nt: TGTGCCAGCTCACTAGGGGGAGGGGGCACTGAAGCTTTCTTT
CDR3aa: CASSLGGGGTEAFF
j_gene: TRBJ1-1
v_gene: TRBV18
abundance: once
d_gene: NA

CDR3nt: TGTGCCAGTAGTGGGACAGGGACCTACGAGCAGTACTTC
CDR3aa: CASSGTGTYEQYF
j_gene: TRBJ2-7
v_gene: TRBV19
abundance: NA
d_gene: TRBD1

CDR3nt: TGTGCCAGCTTCGGAGGGAACTCCTACAATGAGCAGTTCTTC
CDR3aa: CASFGGNSYNEQFF
j_gene: TRBJ2-1
v_gene: TRBV10-3
abundance: NA
d_gene: NA

CDR3nt: TGTGCCAGCAGTTACGGGGACAGGGGGCTCCAGCCCCAGCATTTT
CDR3aa: CASSYGDRGLQPQHF
j_gene: TRBJ1-5
v_gene: TRBV6-2/TRBV6-3
abundance: few
d_gene: TRBD1

CDR3nt: TGTGCCAGCAGTTTACGGCAGGGAGGAAGGATTGCTGAAGCTTTCTTT
CDR3aa: CASSLRQGGRIAEAFF
j_gene: TRBJ1-1
v_gene: TRBV28
abundance: NA
d_gene: NA

CDR3nt: TGCAGTGCTAGTCTTCCGGGACTAGCATACGAGCAGTACTTC
CDR3aa: CSASLPGLAYEQYF
j_gene: TRBJ2-7
v_gene: TRBV20-1
abundance: NA
d_gene: TRBD2

CDR3nt: TGTGCCAGCAGCCGCCAGCGGGAGGTTGGCTACGAGCAGTACTTC
CDR3aa: CASSRQREVGYEQYF
j_gene: TRBJ2-7
v_gene: TRBV3-1/TRBV3-2
abundance: few
d_gene: TRBD2

CDR3nt: TGTGCCAGTACAGGGTCTGCTAACTATGGCTACACCTTC
CDR3aa: CASTGSANYGYTF
j_gene: TRBJ1-2
v_gene: TRBV19
abundance: NA
d_gene: NA

CDR3nt: TGTGCCAGCAGCCTGGGACTAGCGGGGGGGATGAGCTCCTACAATGAGCAGTTCTTC
CDR3aa: CASSLGLAGGMSSYNEQFF
j_gene: TRBJ2-1
v_gene: TRBV7-8
abundance: NA
d_gene: TRBD2

CDR3nt: TGTGCCAGCAGTCCGACCCGACAGCAGCCCCAGCATTTT
CDR3aa: CASSPTRQQPQHF
j_gene: TRBJ1-5
v_gene: TRBV12-3/TRBV12-4
abundance: NA
d_gene: NA

CDR3nt: TGTGCCAGCACCCTACAGGGGGGGCATGGCTACACCTTC
CDR3aa: CASTLQGGHGYTF
j_gene: TRBJ1-2
v_gene: TRBV2
abundance: NA
d_gene: TRBD1

CDR3nt: TGTGCCAGCAGCCAAGATCGGAGGACAGGGTCGAACACTGAAGCTTTCTTT
CDR3aa: CASSQDRRTGSNTEAFF
j_gene: TRBJ1-1
v_gene: TRBV14
abundance: NA
d_gene: TRBD1

CDR3nt: TGTGCCAGCAGCTCGGACAGACGCCCCTACGAGCAGTACTTC
CDR3aa: CASSSDRRPYEQYF
j_gene: TRBJ2-7
v_gene: TRBV7-9
abundance: NA
d_gene: NA

CDR3nt: TGTGCCAGCAGTCCATCCAACGGGAGAACTGAAGCTTTCTTT
CDR3aa: CASSPSNGRTEAFF
j_gene: TRBJ1-1
v_gene: TRBV5-4
abundance: NA
d_gene: NA

CDR3nt: TGTGCCAGCAGTTACCCGCTAGGGAACACTGAAGCTTTCTTT
CDR3aa: CASSYPLGNTEAFF
j_gene: TRBJ1-1
v_gene: TRBV6-6
abundance: NA
d_gene: NA

CDR3nt: TGCAGCGTTTGGGGCGATACGCAGTATTTT
CDR3aa: CSVWGDTQYF
j_gene: TRBJ2-3
v_gene: TRBV29-1
abundance: once
d_gene: NA

CDR3nt: TGTGCCAGTAGGGACGACAGGGATTCACCCCTCCACTTT
CDR3aa: CASRDDRDSPLHF
j_gene: TRBJ1-6
v_gene: TRBV19
abundance: NA
d_gene: TRBD1

CDR3nt: TGTGCCAGCAGTTCCCAGGGGGGTTCCTACAATGAGCAGTTCTTC
CDR3aa: CASSSQGGSYNEQFF
j_gene: TRBJ2-1
v_gene: TRBV6-5
abundance: NA
d_gene: NA

CDR3nt: TGTGCCAGCAGTTTCTCCTACCCTTATAATTCACCCCTCCACTTT
CDR3aa: CASSFSYPYNSPLHF
j_gene: TRBJ1-6
v_gene: TRBV6-2/TRBV6-3
abundance: NA
d_gene: NA

CDR3nt: TGCAGCGTTGAACCCGGGGGTGTGTATACGCAGTATTTT
CDR3aa: CSVEPGGVYTQYF
j_gene: TRBJ2-3
v_gene: TRBV29-1
abundance: NA
d_gene: NA

CDR3nt: TGTGCCAGCAGCCTCGCCAGTGAGCAGTTCTTC
CDR3aa: CASSLASEQFF
j_gene: TRBJ2-1
v_gene: TRBV7-8
abundance: NA
d_gene: NA

CDR3nt: TGTGCCAGCAGTGAAGGTGTGGGGACACAAGAGACCCAGTACTTC
CDR3aa: CASSEGVGTQETQYF
j_gene: TRBJ2-5
v_gene: TRBV6-1
abundance: NA
d_gene: NA

CDR3nt: TGCGCCAGCAGCTTACAAACTAGCGGGGGAGGGAGGGGCACAGATACGCAGTATTTT
CDR3aa: CASSLQTSGGGRGTDTQYF
j_gene: TRBJ2-3
v_gene: TRBV5-1
abundance: NA
d_gene: TRBD2

CDR3nt: TGTGCCAGCAGCCGGCGGGGCCCAGATACGCAGTATTTT
CDR3aa: CASSRRGPDTQYF
j_gene: TRBJ2-3
v_gene: TRBV3-1/TRBV3-2
abundance: NA
d_gene: NA

CDR3nt: TGTGCCAGCAGCTTAGCCTTCCCCACTGAAGCTTTCTTT
CDR3aa: CASSLAFPTEAFF
j_gene: TRBJ1-1
v_gene: TRBV7-9
abundance: NA
d_gene: NA

CDR3nt: TGTGCCACCAGCAGAGACAACAACCAAGAGACCCAGTACTTC
CDR3aa: CATSRDNNQETQYF
j_gene: TRBJ2-5
v_gene: TRBV15
abundance: NA
d_gene: NA

CDR3nt: TGCGCCAGCAGCCTGGAGGGACTAGCGGTCGGGTTCTTC
CDR3aa: CASSLEGLAVGFF
j_gene: TRBJ2-1
v_gene: TRBV5-1
abundance: NA
d_gene: TRBD2

CDR3nt: TGTGCCAGCAGTTACTCAGGGGTCAGCTATGGCTACACCTTC
CDR3aa: CASSYSGVSYGYTF
j_gene: TRBJ1-2
v_gene: TRBV6-5
abundance: NA
d_gene: NA

CDR3nt: TGCGCCAGCAGCTGGACTAGTCAGAGAAAGTACGGGAATGAGCAGTTCTTC
CDR3aa: CASSWTSQRKYGNEQFF
j_gene: TRBJ2-1
v_gene: TRBV5-1
abundance: few
d_gene: TRBD2

CDR3nt: TGTGCCTGGAGTACCGGGTATGGTAATGAAAAACTGTTTTTT
CDR3aa: CAWSTGYGNEKLFF
j_gene: TRBJ1-4
v_gene: TRBV30
abundance: once
d_gene: NA

CDR3nt: TGTGCCATCAGTGGGGAAGCGGGGGGCTACAATGAGCAGTTCTTC
CDR3aa: CAISGEAGGYNEQFF
j_gene: TRBJ2-1
v_gene: TRBV10-3
abundance: NA
d_gene: TRBD2

CDR3nt: TGTGCCAGTAGTCCTGGACAGGGGGCGTGGATGAACACTGAAGCTTTCTTT
CDR3aa: CASSPGQGAWMNTEAFF
j_gene: TRBJ1-1
v_gene: TRBV19
abundance: NA
d_gene: TRBD1

CDR3nt: TGTGCCAGCAGCTTGGAGGTTGGGCAACCTGAAGCTTTCTTT
CDR3aa: CASSLEVGQPEAFF
j_gene: TRBJ1-1
v_gene: TRBV5-5
abundance: NA
d_gene: NA

CDR3nt: TGCGCCAGCAGCCGAACAGCGGGAGAGCTTTACGAGCAGTACTTC
CDR3aa: CASSRTAGELYEQYF
j_gene: TRBJ2-7
v_gene: TRBV4-1
abundance: NA
d_gene: TRBD2

CDR3nt: TGTGCCAGCAGTTCCACCGGGACAGGGGTAGAAAAACTGTTTTTT
CDR3aa: CASSSTGTGVEKLFF
j_gene: TRBJ1-4
v_gene: TRBV6-5
abundance: NA
d_gene: TRBD1